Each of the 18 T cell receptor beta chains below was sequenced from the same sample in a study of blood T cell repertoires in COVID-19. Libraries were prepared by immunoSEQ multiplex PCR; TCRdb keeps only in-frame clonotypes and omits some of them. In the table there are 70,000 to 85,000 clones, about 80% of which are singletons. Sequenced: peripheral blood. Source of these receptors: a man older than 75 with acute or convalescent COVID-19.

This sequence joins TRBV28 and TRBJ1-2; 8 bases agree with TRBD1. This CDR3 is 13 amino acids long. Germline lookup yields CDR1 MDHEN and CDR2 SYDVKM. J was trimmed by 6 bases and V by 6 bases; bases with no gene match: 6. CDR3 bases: TGTGCCAGCAGCAGAACAGGGGGGGATGGCTACACCTTC. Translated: CASSRTGGDGYTF.

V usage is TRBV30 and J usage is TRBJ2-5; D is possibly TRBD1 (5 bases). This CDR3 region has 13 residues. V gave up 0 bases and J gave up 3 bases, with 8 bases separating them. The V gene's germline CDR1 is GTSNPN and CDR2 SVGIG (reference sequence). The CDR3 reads CAWSVTGEETQYF. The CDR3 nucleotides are TGTGCCTGGAGTGTAACAGGTGAAGAGACCCAGTACTTC.

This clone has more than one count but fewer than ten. The CDR3 DNA follows: TGTGCCATCCAGGGGGTCAATCAGCCCCAGCATTTT. This encodes CAIQGVNQPQHF. The rearrangement uses TRBV10-3 and TRBJ1-5, with 7 bases identical to TRBD1. The CDR3 is made up of 12 amino acids. Germline values: CDR1 ENHRY, CDR2 SYGVKD. The junction had 1 base not matched to a gene; V was cut back by 8 bases and J by 3 bases.

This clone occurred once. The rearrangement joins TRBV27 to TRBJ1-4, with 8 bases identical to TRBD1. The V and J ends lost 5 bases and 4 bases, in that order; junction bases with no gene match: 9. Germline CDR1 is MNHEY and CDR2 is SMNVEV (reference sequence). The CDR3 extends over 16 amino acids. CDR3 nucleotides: TGTGCCAGCAGTCTCTTCAGGGGGCAGGGTAATGAAAAACTGTTTTTT. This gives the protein CASSLFRGQGNEKLFF.

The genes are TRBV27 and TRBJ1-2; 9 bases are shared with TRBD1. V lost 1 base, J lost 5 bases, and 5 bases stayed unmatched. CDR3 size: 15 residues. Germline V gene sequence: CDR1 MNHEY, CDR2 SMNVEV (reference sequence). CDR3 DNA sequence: TGTGCCAGCAGTTTATACCCGGGACAGGGTTATGGCTACACCTTC. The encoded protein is CASSLYPGQGYGYTF.

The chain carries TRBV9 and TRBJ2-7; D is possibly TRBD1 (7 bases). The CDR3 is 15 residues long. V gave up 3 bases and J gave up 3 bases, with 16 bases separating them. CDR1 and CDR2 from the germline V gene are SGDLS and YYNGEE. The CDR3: CASSAGDSILYEQYF. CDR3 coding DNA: TGTGCCAGCAGCGCGGGGGACAGCATCCTCTACGAGCAGTACTTC.

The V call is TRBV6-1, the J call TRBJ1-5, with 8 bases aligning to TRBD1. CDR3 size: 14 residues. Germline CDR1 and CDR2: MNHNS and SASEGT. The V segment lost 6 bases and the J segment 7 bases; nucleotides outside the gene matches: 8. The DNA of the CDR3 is TGTGCCAGCAGACCAGGGGGCGCGGGGCAGCCCCAGCATTTT. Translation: CASRPGGAGQPQHF.

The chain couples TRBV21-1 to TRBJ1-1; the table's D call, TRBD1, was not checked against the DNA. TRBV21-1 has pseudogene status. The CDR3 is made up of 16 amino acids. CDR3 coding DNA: TGTGCCAGCAGCACAAAGCCAATCCAGGGGAACACTGAAGCTTTCTTT. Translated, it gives CASSTKPIQGNTEAFF.

CDR3 sequence (DNA): TGTGCCAGCAGCCCCATCCAAGGCACTAGCGGGGGCTCGGATACGCAGTATTTT. This codes for CASSPIQGTSGGSDTQYF. The rearrangement joins TRBV2 to TRBJ2-3, with 11 bases matching TRBD2. J gave up 6 bases and V 6 bases, and 17 bases lay outside the gene matches. Germline V gene data show CDR1 as SNHLY and CDR2 as FYNNEI. The CDR3 is 18 amino acids.

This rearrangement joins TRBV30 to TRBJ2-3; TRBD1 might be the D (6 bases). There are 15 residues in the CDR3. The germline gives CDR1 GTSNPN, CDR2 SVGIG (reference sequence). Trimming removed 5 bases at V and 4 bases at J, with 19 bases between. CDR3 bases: TGTGCCTGGGAAAAGGGCGCAGGGGCCGCAGATACGCAGTATTTT. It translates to CAWEKGAGAADTQYF.

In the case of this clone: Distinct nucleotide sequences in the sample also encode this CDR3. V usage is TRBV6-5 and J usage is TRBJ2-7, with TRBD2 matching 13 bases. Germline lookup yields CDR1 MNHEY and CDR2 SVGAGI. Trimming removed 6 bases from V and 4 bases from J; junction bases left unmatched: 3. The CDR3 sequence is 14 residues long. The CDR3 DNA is TGTGCCAGCAGGGGGACTAGCGGGGTGTACGAGCAGTACTTC. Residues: CASRGTSGVYEQYF.

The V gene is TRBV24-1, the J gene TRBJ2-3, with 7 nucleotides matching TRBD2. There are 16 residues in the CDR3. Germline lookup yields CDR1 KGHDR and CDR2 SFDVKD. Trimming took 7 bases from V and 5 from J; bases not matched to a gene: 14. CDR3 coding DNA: TGTGCCACCAGCGATGGGGAGCGGGGAGGAAGAGATACGCAGTATTTT. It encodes CATSDGERGGRDTQYF.

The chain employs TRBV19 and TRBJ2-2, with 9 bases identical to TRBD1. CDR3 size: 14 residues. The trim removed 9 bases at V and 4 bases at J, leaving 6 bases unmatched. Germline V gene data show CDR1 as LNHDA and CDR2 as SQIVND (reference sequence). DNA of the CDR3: TGTGCCAGCGGGGACAGGGTGGTCACCGGGGAGCTGTTTTTT. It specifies CASGDRVVTGELFF.

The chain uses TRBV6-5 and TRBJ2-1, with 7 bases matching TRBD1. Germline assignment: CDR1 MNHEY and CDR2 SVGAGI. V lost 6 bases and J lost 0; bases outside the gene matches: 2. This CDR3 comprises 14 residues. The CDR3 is CASRGTVSYNEQFF. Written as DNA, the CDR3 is TGTGCCAGCAGGGGGACAGTCTCCTACAATGAGCAGTTCTTC.

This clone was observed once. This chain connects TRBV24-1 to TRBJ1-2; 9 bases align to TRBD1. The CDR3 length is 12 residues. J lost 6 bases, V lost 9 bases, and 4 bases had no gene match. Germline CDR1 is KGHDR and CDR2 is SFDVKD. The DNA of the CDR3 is TGTGCCACCTCACAGGGGGCTAATGGCTACACCTTC. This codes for CATSQGANGYTF.

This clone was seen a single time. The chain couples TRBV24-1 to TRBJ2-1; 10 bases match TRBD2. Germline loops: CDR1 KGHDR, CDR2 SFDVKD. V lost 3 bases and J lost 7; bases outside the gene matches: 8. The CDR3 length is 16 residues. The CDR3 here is CATSDSRAGGTNEQFF. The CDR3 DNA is TGTGCCACCAGTGATAGTCGAGCGGGGGGGACAAATGAGCAGTTCTTC.

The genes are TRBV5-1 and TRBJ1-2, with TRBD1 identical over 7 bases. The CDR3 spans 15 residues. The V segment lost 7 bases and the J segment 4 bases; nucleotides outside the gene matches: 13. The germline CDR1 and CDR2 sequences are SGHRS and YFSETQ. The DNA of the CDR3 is TGCGCCAGCCGGGAGATCCCGGGACAGAGCTATGGCTACACCTTC. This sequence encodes CASREIPGQSYGYTF.

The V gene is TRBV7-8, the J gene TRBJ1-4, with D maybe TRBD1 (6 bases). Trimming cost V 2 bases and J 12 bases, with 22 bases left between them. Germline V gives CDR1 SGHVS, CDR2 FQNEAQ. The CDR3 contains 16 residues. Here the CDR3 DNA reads TGTGCCAGCAGCTTACGTAACAGGGAAACCTTTGGGGAACTGTTTTTT. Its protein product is CASSLRNRETFGELFF.